This T cell receptor beta chain is from a study of Ad26.COV2.S vaccination and SARS-CoV-2 variants. Study-level results: Total T cell responses, in the TCR breadth and depth analyses, may have been underestimated. Recipients given vaccine exceeded placebo recipients in spike-specific TCR breadth.

Looked up from germline, CDR1 is KGHSH and CDR2 is LQKENI. The ends lost 5 bases at V and 6 bases at J; junction bases unmatched: 7. CDR3 length equals 15 residues. The treatment is: approximately 18 received Ad26.COV2.S at low or high dose, single or two shots; about 5 received placebo; per-sample allocation not given. Sampling took place 63 days after the first vaccine or placebo injection. Of note for this clone: Its antigen remains unidentified.

The repertoire was sequenced with immunoSEQ multiplex PCR; TCRdb's copy has only in-frame clones and lacks some. Among some 640,000 clones, about 89% were seen once, and the ten largest hold approximately 1.5%. The rearrangement joins TRBV18 to TRBJ2-2; 9 bases agree with TRBD2. The starting material was peripheral blood, obtained in a trial of Ad26.COV2.S vaccine versus placebo. This clonotype was sampled from a person aged 18-65 years who received the Ad26.COV2.S COVID-19 vaccine or a placebo. The CDR3 sequence: CASSRAGGGPGELFF. CDR3 DNA sequence: TGTGCCAGCTCAAGAGCGGGAGGAGGGCCCGGGGAGCTGTTTTTT.